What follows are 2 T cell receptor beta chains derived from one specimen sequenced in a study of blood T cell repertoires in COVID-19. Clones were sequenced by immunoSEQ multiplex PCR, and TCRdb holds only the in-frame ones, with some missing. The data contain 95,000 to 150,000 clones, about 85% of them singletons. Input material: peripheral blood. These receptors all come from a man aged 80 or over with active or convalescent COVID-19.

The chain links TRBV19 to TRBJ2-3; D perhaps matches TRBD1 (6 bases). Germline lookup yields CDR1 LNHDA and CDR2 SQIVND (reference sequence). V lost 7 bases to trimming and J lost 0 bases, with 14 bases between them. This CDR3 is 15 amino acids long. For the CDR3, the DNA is TGTGCCAGTACACAGGGCGGAGCTAGCACAGATACGCAGTATTTT. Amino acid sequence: CASTQGGASTDTQYF.

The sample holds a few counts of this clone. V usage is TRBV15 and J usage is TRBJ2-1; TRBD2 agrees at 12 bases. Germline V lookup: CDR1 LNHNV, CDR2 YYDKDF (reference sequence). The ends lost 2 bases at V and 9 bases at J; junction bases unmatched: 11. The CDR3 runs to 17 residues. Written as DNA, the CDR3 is TGTGCCACCAGCAGAACTCTCGCTAGCGGGAGGGCCGTTGAGCAGTTCTTC. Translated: CATSRTLASGRAVEQFF.